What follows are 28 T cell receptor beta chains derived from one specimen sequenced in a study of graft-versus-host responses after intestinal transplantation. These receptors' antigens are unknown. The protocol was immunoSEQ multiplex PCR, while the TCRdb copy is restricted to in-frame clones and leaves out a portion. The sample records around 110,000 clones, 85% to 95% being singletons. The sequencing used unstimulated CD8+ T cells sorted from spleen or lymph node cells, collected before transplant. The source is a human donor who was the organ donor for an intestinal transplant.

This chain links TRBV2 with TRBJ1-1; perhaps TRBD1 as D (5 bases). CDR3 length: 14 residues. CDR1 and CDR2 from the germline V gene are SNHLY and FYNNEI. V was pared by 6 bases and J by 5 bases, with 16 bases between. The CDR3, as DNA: TGTGCCAGCAGAGTGTCCGGGGGAGGGACTGAAGCTTTCTTT. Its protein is CASRVSGGGTEAFF. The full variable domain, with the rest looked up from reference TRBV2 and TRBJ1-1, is EPEVTQTPSHQVTQMGQEVILRCVPISNHLYFYWYRQILGQKVEFLVSFYNNEISEKSEIFDDQFSVERPDGSNFTLKIRSTKLEDSAMYFCASRVSGGGTEAFFGQGTRLTVV.

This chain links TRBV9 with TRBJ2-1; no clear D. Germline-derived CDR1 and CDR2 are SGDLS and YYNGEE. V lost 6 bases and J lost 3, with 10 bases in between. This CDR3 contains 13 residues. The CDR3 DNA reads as TGTGCCAGCACAGCGTTAGGCTACAATGAGCAGTTCTTC. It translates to CASTALGYNEQFF. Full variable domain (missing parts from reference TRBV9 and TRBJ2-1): DSGVTQTPKHLITATGQRVTLRCSPRSGDLSVYWYQQSLDQGLQFLIQYYNGEERAKGNILERFSAQQFPDLHSELNLSSLELGDSALYFCASTALGYNEQFFGPGTRLTVL.

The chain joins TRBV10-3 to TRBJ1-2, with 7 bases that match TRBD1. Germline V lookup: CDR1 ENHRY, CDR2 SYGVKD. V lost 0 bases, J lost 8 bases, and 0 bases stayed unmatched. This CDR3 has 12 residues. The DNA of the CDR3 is TGTGCCATCAGTGAGTCAGGGGGCGGCTACACCTTC. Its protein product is CAISESGGGYTF.

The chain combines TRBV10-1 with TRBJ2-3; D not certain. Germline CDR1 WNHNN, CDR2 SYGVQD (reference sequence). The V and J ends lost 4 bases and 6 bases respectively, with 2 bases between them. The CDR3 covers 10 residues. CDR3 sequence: CASSGDTQYF. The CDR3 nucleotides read TGCGCCAGCAGTGGCGATACGCAGTATTTT.

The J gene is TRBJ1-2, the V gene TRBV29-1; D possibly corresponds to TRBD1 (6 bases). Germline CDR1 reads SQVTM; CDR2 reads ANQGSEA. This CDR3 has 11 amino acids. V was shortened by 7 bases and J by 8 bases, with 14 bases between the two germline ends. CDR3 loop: CSALYGGGYTF. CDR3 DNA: TGCAGCGCCCTGTATGGGGGCGGCTACACCTTC.

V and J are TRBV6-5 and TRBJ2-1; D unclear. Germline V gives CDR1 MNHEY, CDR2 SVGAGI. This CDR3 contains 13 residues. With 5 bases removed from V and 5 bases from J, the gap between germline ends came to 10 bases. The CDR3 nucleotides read TGTGCCAGCAGTCCAAACACAAACAATGAGCAGTTCTTC. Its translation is CASSPNTNNEQFF.

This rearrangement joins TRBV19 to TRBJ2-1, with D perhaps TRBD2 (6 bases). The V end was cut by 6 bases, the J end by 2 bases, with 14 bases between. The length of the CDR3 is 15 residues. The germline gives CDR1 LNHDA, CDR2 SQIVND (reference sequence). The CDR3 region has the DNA TGTGCCAGTAGAGTGTGGGAGGCAACCTACAATGAGCAGTTCTTC. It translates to CASRVWEATYNEQFF.

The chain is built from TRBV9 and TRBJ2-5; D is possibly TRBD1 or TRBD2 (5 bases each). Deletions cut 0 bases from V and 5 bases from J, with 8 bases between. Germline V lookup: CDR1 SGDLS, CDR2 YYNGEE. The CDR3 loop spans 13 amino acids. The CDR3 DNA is TGTGCCAGCAGCGTAGCCGGGGACGAGACCCAGTACTTC. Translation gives CASSVAGDETQYF. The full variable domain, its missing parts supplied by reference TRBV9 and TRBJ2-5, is DSGVTQTPKHLITATGQRVTLRCSPRSGDLSVYWYQQSLDQGLQFLIQYYNGEERAKGNILERFSAQQFPDLHSELNLSSLELGDSALYFCASSVAGDETQYFGPGTRLLVL.

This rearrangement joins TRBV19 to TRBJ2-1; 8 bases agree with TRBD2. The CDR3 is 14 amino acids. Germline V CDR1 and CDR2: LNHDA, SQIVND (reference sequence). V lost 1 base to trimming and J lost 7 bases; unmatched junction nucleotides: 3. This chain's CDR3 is CASSIAGGPNEQFF. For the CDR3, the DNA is TGTGCCAGTAGTATAGCGGGAGGGCCAAATGAGCAGTTCTTC.

CDR3 nucleotides: TGTGCCAGCAGTTACCGAGAGAGACAGTACTTC. Translation: CASSYRERQYF. The V and J genes are TRBV6-1 and TRBJ2-5, with D unresolved. The V end lost 5 bases, the J end lost 11 bases, and 12 bases lay between the germline ends. Germline V gene sequence: CDR1 MNHNS, CDR2 SASEGT. This CDR3 region has 11 residues.

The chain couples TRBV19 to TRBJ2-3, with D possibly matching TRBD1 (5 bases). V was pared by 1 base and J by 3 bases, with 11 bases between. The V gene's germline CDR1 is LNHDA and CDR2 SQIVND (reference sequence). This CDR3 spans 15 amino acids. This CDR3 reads CASSIVPGPTDTQYF. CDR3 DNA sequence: TGTGCCAGTAGTATAGTGCCAGGGCCGACAGATACGCAGTATTTT.

DNA for the CDR3: TGTGCCAGTAGCGGGACAGGGGATGGCTACACCTTC. It encodes CASSGTGDGYTF. The genes are TRBV19 and TRBJ1-2, with TRBD1 matching over 10 bases. Trimming took 6 bases from V and 6 from J; bases not matched to a gene: 1. CDR1 and CDR2 (germline): LNHDA, SQIVND (reference sequence). The CDR3 loop spans 12 amino acids.

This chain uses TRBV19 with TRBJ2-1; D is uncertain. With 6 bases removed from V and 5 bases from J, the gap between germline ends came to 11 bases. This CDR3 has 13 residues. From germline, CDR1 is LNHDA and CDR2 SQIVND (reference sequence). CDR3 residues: CASSLLAHNEQFF. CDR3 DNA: TGTGCCAGTAGCCTCCTTGCGCACAATGAGCAGTTCTTC.

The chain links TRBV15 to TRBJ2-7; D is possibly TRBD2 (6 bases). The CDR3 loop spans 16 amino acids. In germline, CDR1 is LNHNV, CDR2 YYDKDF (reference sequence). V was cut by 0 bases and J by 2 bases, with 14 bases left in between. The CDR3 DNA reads TGTGCCACCAGCAGAGATATCGGGACTGCTGCCTACGAGCAGTACTTC. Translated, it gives CATSRDIGTAAYEQYF.

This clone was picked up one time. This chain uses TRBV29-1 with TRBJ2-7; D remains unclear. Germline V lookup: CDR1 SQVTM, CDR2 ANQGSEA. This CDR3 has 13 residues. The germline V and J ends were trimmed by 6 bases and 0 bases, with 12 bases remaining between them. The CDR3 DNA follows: TGCAGCGTACGTTTTTTCGACTCCTACGAGCAGTACTTC. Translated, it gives CSVRFFDSYEQYF.

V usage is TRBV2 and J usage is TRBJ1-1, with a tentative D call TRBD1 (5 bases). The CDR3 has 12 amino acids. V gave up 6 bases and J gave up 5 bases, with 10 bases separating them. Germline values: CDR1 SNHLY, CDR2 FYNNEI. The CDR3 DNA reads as TGTGCCAGCAGGGGGACTGGGACTGAAGCTTTCTTT. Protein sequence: CASRGTGTEAFF.

CDR3 sequence reads: CASGVQGGQRDTQYF. The CDR3 region has the DNA TGTGCCAGCGGAGTCCAGGGGGGGCAGAGAGATACGCAGTATTTT. V gene TRBV2 combines with J gene TRBJ2-3, with D perhaps TRBD1 or TRBD2 (7 bases each). CDR3 length: 15 amino acids. The germline V gene encodes CDR1 SNHLY and CDR2 FYNNEI. The germline V and J ends were trimmed by 8 bases and 5 bases, with 20 bases remaining between them.

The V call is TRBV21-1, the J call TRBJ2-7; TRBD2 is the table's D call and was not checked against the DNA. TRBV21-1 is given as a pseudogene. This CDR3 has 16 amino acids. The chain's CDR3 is CASSKPPREKDYEQYF. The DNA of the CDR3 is TGTGCCAGCAGCAAACCACCAAGGGAGAAGGACTACGAGCAGTACTTC.

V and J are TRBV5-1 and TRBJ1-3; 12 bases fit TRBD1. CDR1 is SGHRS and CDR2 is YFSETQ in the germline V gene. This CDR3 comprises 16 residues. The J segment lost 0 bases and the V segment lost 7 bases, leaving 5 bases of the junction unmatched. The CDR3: CASQGTGGLSGNTIYF. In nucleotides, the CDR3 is TGCGCCAGCCAGGGGACAGGGGGCCTCTCTGGAAACACCATATATTTT.

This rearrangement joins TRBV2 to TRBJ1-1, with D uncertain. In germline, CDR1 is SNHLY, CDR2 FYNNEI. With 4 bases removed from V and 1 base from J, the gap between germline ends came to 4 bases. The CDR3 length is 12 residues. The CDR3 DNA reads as TGTGCCAGCAGTGGGGGGAACACTGAAGCTTTCTTT. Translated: CASSGGNTEAFF.

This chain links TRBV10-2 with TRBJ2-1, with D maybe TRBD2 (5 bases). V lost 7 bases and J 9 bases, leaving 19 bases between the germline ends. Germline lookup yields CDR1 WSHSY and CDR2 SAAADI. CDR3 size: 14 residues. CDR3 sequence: CASKPPDSWGEQFF. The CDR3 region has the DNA TGCGCCAGCAAACCACCGGACTCGTGGGGTGAGCAGTTCTTC.

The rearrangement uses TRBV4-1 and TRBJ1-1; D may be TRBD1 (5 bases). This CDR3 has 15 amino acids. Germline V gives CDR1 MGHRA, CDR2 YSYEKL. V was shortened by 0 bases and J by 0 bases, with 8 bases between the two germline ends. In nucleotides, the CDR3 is TGCGCCAGCAGCCAAGACTCAGGGATGAACACTGAAGCTTTCTTT. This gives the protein CASSQDSGMNTEAFF.

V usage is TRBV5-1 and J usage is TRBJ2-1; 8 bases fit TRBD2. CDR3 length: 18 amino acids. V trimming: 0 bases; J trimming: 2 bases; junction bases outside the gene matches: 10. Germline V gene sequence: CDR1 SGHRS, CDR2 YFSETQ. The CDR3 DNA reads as TGCGCCAGCAGCTTGGGGCCCCTTCGGGAGGGCCCCTACAATGAGCAGTTCTTC. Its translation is CASSLGPLREGPYNEQFF.

CDR3 nucleotides: TGTGCCAGCAGTGAACCTAATTCCTACGAGCAGTACTTC. As protein: CASSEPNSYEQYF. The rearrangement joins TRBV6-1 to TRBJ2-7, with D hard to call. There are 13 residues in the CDR3. Germline V gives CDR1 MNHNS, CDR2 SASEGT. Trimming removed 2 bases from V and 1 base from J, with 6 bases in between.

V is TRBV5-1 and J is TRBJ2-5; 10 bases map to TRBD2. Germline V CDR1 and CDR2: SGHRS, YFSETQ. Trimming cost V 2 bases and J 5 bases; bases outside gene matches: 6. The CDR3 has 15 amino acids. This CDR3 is CASSFSGGSGETQYF. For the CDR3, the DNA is TGCGCCAGCAGCTTTAGCGGGGGGTCCGGGGAGACCCAGTACTTC.

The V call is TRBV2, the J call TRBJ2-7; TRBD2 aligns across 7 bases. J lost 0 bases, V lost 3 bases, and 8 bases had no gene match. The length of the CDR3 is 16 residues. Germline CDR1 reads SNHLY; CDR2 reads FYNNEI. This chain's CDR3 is CASSEGWLADSYEQYF. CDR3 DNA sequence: TGTGCCAGCAGTGAGGGGTGGCTAGCGGACTCCTACGAGCAGTACTTC.

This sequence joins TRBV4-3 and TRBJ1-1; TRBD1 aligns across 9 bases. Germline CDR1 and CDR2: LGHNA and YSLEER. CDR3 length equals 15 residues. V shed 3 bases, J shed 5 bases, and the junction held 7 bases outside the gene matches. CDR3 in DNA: TGCGCCAGCAGCCATGGAGACAGGGGGAGAACTGAAGCTTTCTTT. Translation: CASSHGDRGRTEAFF.

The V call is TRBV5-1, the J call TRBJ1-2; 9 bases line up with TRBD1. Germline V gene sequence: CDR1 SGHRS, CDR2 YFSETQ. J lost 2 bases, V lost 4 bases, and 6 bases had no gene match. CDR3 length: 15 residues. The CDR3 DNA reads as TGCGCCAGCAGCGTGGGACAGGGATGGAACTATGGCTACACCTTC. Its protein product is CASSVGQGWNYGYTF.